This T cell receptor beta chain was sequenced in a study of T cell changes during pregnancy in multiple sclerosis. TCRdb's copy holds only in-frame clones and misses some; the assay was immunoSEQ multiplex PCR. The sample has about 34,000 clones; about nine tenths are singletons. This receptor was identified in a female donor with multiple sclerosis, enrolled in a pregnancy study. The specimen comprised CD8+ T cells from peripheral blood mononuclear cells, sampled before pregnancy.

Here the CDR3 reads CATSTPYGGGNNEQFF. CDR3 bases: TGTGCCACCAGCACCCCCTATGGGGGGGGGAACAATGAGCAGTTCTTC. This chain joins TRBV15 and TRBJ2-1, with 7 nucleotides matching TRBD2. Germline loops: CDR1 LNHNV, CDR2 YYDKDF (reference sequence). J was trimmed by 5 bases and V by 4 bases; bases with no gene match: 11. The CDR3 is 16 amino acids.